This T cell receptor (beta chain) comes out of a study of T cell responses to AZD1222 COVID-19 vaccine. The study, taken as a whole, reports: The study found Spike-specific TCR breadth and depth rose after two AZD1222 doses. Dominant CD4 TCR responses targeted spike regions 160-218 and 743-854. White British people made up most donors, females outnumbered males, and clonal diversity was possibly underestimated. Nearly half of spike-specific TCRs reportedly target unmutated variant regions.

This clone was observed a single time. As yet, its antigen is unknown. V gave up 6 bases and J gave up 5 bases, with 19 bases separating them. The CDR3 has 15 amino acids. Germline assignment: CDR1 MDHEN and CDR2 SYDVKM. Repertoires were generated with immunoSEQ multiplex PCR, while TCRdb's copy carries only in-frame clones and drops some. This table holds 160,000 or so clones, roughly nine tenths found once. Sequences were derived from peripheral blood, sampled on day 0 of MenACWY control vaccination. The gene calls are TRBV28 and TRBJ1-1; D uncertain. The clonotype comes from an adult in good health. DNA of the CDR3: TGTGCCAGCAGCCCCATTGGGGAAGGGCGGACTGAAGCTTTCTTT. Amino acids: CASSPIGEGRTEAFF.